These 19 T cell receptor beta chains were all obtained from the same sample, sequenced in a study of OX40 agonist ivuxolimab in advanced cancers. The protocol was immunoSEQ multiplex PCR, while the TCRdb copy is restricted to in-frame clones and leaves out a portion. This sample has 100,000 to 130,000 clones, with approximately 89% found just once. The sample was CD4+ or CD8+ T cells sorted from blood, taken in a trial of the OX40 agonist ivuxolimab. Source of these receptors: an adult with an advanced solid tumor such as melanoma, head and neck, liver or kidney cancer.

This chain connects TRBV28 to TRBJ1-2, with a tentative D call TRBD1 (6 bases). Germline V gives CDR1 MDHEN, CDR2 SYDVKM. V shed 6 bases and J shed 9 bases, with 20 bases lying between them. This CDR3 has 14 amino acids. CDR3 loop: CASRTPEGVKSYTF. The CDR3 DNA follows: TGTGCCAGCAGGACCCCAGAGGGGGTCAAGAGCTACACCTTC.

In this sample, this clone turned up once. The chain recombines TRBV6-1 with TRBJ2-3; D not certain. Trimming stripped 5 bases from V and 2 bases from J, with 14 bases between. The germline CDR1 and CDR2 sequences are MNHNS and SASEGT. This CDR3 spans 15 amino acids. Here the CDR3 DNA reads TGTGCCAGCAGTCTAGGCACTACAATCACAGATACGCAGTATTTT. It codes for CASSLGTTITDTQYF.

The gene calls are TRBV20-1 and TRBJ2-1; 7 bases align to TRBD1. There are 11 residues in the CDR3. The germline V gene encodes CDR1 DFQATT and CDR2 SNEGSKA (reference sequence). The ends lost 8 bases at V and 10 bases at J; junction bases unmatched: 8. DNA for the CDR3: TGCAGTTCCCAGGACAGGAACGAGCAGTTCTTC. Translating it yields CSSQDRNEQFF.

V usage is TRBV18 and J usage is TRBJ1-3; D may be TRBD1 (6 bases). The CDR3 sequence is 16 residues long. Germline V gene lookup returns CDR1 KGHSH and CDR2 LQKENI. V was shortened by 2 bases and J by 0 bases, with 11 bases between the two germline ends. CDR3 in amino acids: CASSPSWTDSGNTIYF. CDR3 DNA: TGTGCCAGCTCACCAAGTTGGACAGACTCTGGAAACACCATATATTTT.

The chain couples TRBV30 to TRBJ2-1; weak D call: TRBD1 (6 bases). This CDR3 comprises 13 residues. The germline V gene encodes CDR1 GTSNPN and CDR2 SVGIG (reference sequence). V shed 4 bases and J shed 6 bases, with 13 bases lying between them. The CDR3 sequence is CAWTQQGPNEQFF. CDR3 bases: TGTGCCTGGACCCAACAGGGACCCAATGAGCAGTTCTTC. Supplemented by reference TRBV30 and TRBJ2-1, the full variable domain reads SQTIHQWPATLVQPVGSPLSLECTVEGTSNPNLYWYRQAAGRGLQLLFYSVGIGQISSEVPQNLSASRPQDRQFILSSKKLLLSDSGFYLCAWTQQGPNEQFFGPGTRLTVL.

V is TRBV6-5 and J is TRBJ2-2; D remains ambiguous. The germline V gene has CDR1 MNHEY and CDR2 SVGAGI. V was clipped by 6 bases and J by 0 bases, with 8 bases between them. The CDR3 length is 14 residues. The CDR3 reads CASSPQPNTGELFF. Here the CDR3 DNA reads TGTGCCAGCAGCCCCCAACCGAACACCGGGGAGCTGTTTTTT.

The chain couples TRBV5-1 to TRBJ1-2; the D is unclear. V was pared by 2 bases and J by 3 bases, with 11 bases between. The CDR3 sequence is 14 residues long. The germline V gene encodes CDR1 SGHRS and CDR2 YFSETQ. CDR3 sequence reads: CASSLMGIDYGYTF. In nucleotides, the CDR3 is TGCGCCAGCAGCTTAATGGGAATCGACTATGGCTACACCTTC.

J is TRBJ2-7 and V is TRBV7-9, with TRBD1 identical over 8 bases. The CDR3 runs to 16 residues. V was pared by 5 bases and J by 5 bases, with 14 bases of the junction left unmatched. Germline V lookup: CDR1 SEHNR, CDR2 FQNEAQ (reference sequence). The CDR3 sequence is CASSRSRDRPEDEQYF. CDR3 nucleotide sequence: TGTGCCAGCAGCCGATCGAGGGACAGGCCAGAAGACGAGCAGTACTTC.

The chain recombines TRBV19 with TRBJ1-5; the D gene is possibly TRBD1 (5 bases). Germline CDR1 is LNHDA and CDR2 is SQIVND (reference sequence). CDR3 size: 13 residues. Trimming removed 7 bases from V and 9 bases from J, with 16 bases in between. In DNA form, the CDR3 reads TGTGCCAGTAATGGGGACGGCGGCGGGCCCCAGCATTTT. It codes for CASNGDGGGPQHF. Full variable domain (rest looked up from reference TRBV19 and TRBJ1-5): DGGITQSPKYLFRKEGQNVTLSCEQNLNHDAMYWYRQDPGQGLRLIYYSQIVNDFQKGDIAEGYSVSREKKESFPLTVTSAQKNPTAFYLCASNGDGGGPQHFGDGTRLSIL.

The rearrangement uses TRBV5-5 and TRBJ1-1; D gene ambiguous. The V gene's germline CDR1 is SGHKS and CDR2 YYEKEE (reference sequence). Trimming took off 5 bases at V and 11 bases at J, with 13 bases between the two ends. The CDR3 extends over 11 amino acids. This CDR3 reads CASRSLGVAFF. The DNA of the CDR3 is TGTGCCAGCAGATCCTTAGGAGTGGCTTTCTTT.

Only one count was recorded for this clone. The CDR3 sequence is CASSLGRDAEAFF. The CDR3 region has the DNA TGTGCCAGCAGCTTAGGCAGGGACGCTGAAGCTTTCTTT. V gene TRBV13 combines with J gene TRBJ1-1; D is possibly TRBD1 (5 bases). The CDR3 totals 13 residues. Deletions cut 0 bases from V and 6 bases from J, with 8 bases between. Per the germline V gene, CDR1 is PRHDT and CDR2 is FYEKMQ (reference sequence).

This sequence joins TRBV6-5 and TRBJ2-2; 11 bases fit TRBD2. Trimming took 5 bases from V and 6 from J; bases not matched to a gene: 2. The CDR3 length is 14 residues. The germline V gene encodes CDR1 MNHEY and CDR2 SVGAGI. As DNA, the CDR3 is TGTGCCAGCAGTCGGACTAGCGGGTCCGGGGAGCTGTTTTTT. This gives the protein CASSRTSGSGELFF.

J is TRBJ1-6 and V is TRBV30; a possible D gene is TRBD1 (6 bases). Per germline, CDR1 GTSNPN and CDR2 SVGIG (reference sequence). This CDR3 is built from 14 residues. With 1 base removed from V and 9 bases from J, the gap between germline ends came to 13 bases. CDR3 residues: CAWSEGGAASPLHF. The CDR3 DNA is TGTGCCTGGAGTGAAGGGGGGGCTGCTTCACCCCTCCACTTT. Full variable domain (missing parts from reference TRBV30 and TRBJ1-6): SQTIHQWPATLVQPVGSPLSLECTVEGTSNPNLYWYRQAAGRGLQLLFYSVGIGQISSEVPQNLSASRPQDRQFILSSKKLLLSDSGFYLCAWSEGGAASPLHFGNGTRLTVT.

V is TRBV9 and J is TRBJ1-1, with D perhaps matching TRBD1 (5 bases). The germline V and J ends were trimmed by 7 bases and 1 base, with 14 bases remaining between them. Germline CDR1 SGDLS, CDR2 YYNGEE. CDR3 length equals 14 residues. This chain's CDR3 is CASGAGTGNTEAFF. The CDR3 nucleotides are TGTGCCAGCGGGGCTGGGACGGGGAACACTGAAGCTTTCTTT.

In its sample, this clone was seen a few times. The gene calls are TRBV27 and TRBJ1-2; D remains ambiguous. Germline V gene sequence: CDR1 MNHEY, CDR2 SMNVEV (reference sequence). This CDR3 spans 12 amino acids. With 1 base removed from V and 2 bases from J, the gap between germline ends came to 2 bases. DNA for the CDR3: TGTGCCAGCAGTTTATGGAACTATGGCTACACCTTC. This translates into CASSLWNYGYTF.

The chain recombines TRBV30 with TRBJ1-1; D is ambiguous. The CDR3 covers 11 residues. Germline assignment: CDR1 GTSNPN and CDR2 SVGIG (reference sequence). Trimming stripped 5 bases from V and 5 bases from J, with 9 bases between. CDR3 nucleotides: TGTGCCTGGGATTGGAGGACTGAAGCTTTCTTT. Translating it yields CAWDWRTEAFF. The full variable domain, with the rest looked up from reference TRBV30 and TRBJ1-1, is SQTIHQWPATLVQPVGSPLSLECTVEGTSNPNLYWYRQAAGRGLQLLFYSVGIGQISSEVPQNLSASRPQDRQFILSSKKLLLSDSGFYLCAWDWRTEAFFGQGTRLTVV.

The V call is TRBV11-2, the J call TRBJ2-5, with 9 positions matching TRBD2. The CDR3 is 14 amino acids. Germline CDR1 reads SGHAT; CDR2 reads FQNNGV. Trimming at V came to 4 bases and at J to 4 bases, leaving 4 bases not matched to a gene. CDR3 coding DNA: TGTGCCAGCAGCTCGGGACTAGCCGCAGAGACCCAGTACTTC. Translation gives CASSSGLAAETQYF.

The genes are TRBV6-1 and TRBJ2-1; 8 bases are shared with TRBD2. Unmatched junction bases numbered 7, after V lost 2 bases and J lost 4 bases. Germline assignment: CDR1 MNHNS and CDR2 SASEGT. The CDR3 has 16 residues. The CDR3 loop is CASSESRREAYNEQFF. Written as DNA, the CDR3 is TGTGCCAGCAGTGAAAGTAGGCGGGAGGCTTACAATGAGCAGTTCTTC.

The rearrangement uses TRBV5-1 and TRBJ2-7; either TRBD1 or TRBD2 may fit D (5 bases each). CDR3 length equals 15 residues. Germline lookup yields CDR1 SGHRS and CDR2 YFSETQ. V was pared by 4 bases and J by 0 bases, with 14 bases between. CDR3 sequence reads: CASSPGPGGSYEQYF. The DNA for the CDR3 is TGCGCCAGCAGCCCCGGCCCTGGGGGCTCCTACGAGCAGTACTTC.